The clone carrying this T cell receptor beta chain came up many times. Antigen unknown. Time point indicated: newly diagnosed GD, antithyroid drugs for less than 3 months. Extracted PBMC RNA gave rise to the TCR library. EDTA tubes held roughly 9.9 milliliters of peripheral blood from each patient. Trimming at V came to 5 bases and at J to 5 bases, leaving 7 bases not matched to a gene. This CDR3 has 14 amino acids. Looked up from germline, CDR1 is SGHVS and CDR2 is FQNEAQ. Building of the TCR beta libraries involved iRepertoire HTBI primers and Arm-PCR of CDR3 regions. TCRdb reanalysed the multiplex PCR reads using MiXCR and keeps one entry per CDR3 protein. Of 450,000 to 650,000 distinct CDR3 sequences in the sample, about 15% were seen once. The data stem from a study of regulatory T cells in long-lasting Graves disease. Study-wide findings and caveats: Study was limited to peripheral blood, excluding thyroid tissue.

These data are also associated with another study on T cells in Graves' hyperthyroidism and ophthalmopathy. That work adds: Uncontrolled infection, other autoimmune disease, pregnancy or lactation excluded patients. HTBI primers were the set used in a first-round RT-PCR of the TCR CDR3.

Sequences were derived from peripheral blood mononuclear cells (PBMCs), sampled at new diagnosis, from a patient treated with antithyroid drugs. This receptor was identified in a woman aged 35-60 years with Graves disease. The V and J genes are TRBV7-8 and TRBJ1-2; TRBD1 matches at 8 bases. The CDR3 here is CASSITGTGYGYTF. CDR3 in DNA: TGTGCCAGCAGCATTACCGGGACAGGTTATGGCTACACCTTC.